The 18 T cell receptor beta chains listed next were all sequenced from one sample in a study of cytomegalovirus exposure and HLA in healthy donors. The primer mix had 60 Vbeta and 13 Jbeta primers. Assay: immunoSEQ multiplex PCR; the TCRdb copy retains only in-frame clones and omits some. The sample lists some 120,000 clones, 80% to 85% occurring once. What was sequenced was PBMCs. The receptors shown here come from a woman between 35 and 50 years old in good health and CMV-seronegative.

In nucleotides, the CDR3 is TGCGCCAGCAGCCAAGATGCGGGACAGGGGTGGTTTGGCTATGGCTACACCTTC. Residues: CASSQDAGQGWFGYGYTF. The chain has TRBV4-3 and TRBJ1-2; 10 nucleotides line up with TRBD1. The CDR3 totals 18 residues. Germline lookup yields CDR1 LGHNA and CDR2 YSLEER. The junction had 11 bases not matched to a gene; V was cut back by 0 bases and J by 4 bases.

The chain recombines TRBV11-2 with TRBJ2-7; perhaps TRBD1 as D (5 bases). This CDR3 comprises 16 residues. CDR1 and CDR2 from the germline V gene are SGHAT and FQNNGV. V was trimmed by 5 bases and J by 2 bases, leaving 19 bases between them. The CDR3: CASSPQGAAIPYEQYF. In DNA form, the CDR3 reads TGTGCCAGCAGCCCCCAGGGCGCAGCGATACCCTACGAGCAGTACTTC.

This chain joins TRBV10-3 and TRBJ1-3; 7 nucleotides match TRBD1. In germline, CDR1 is ENHRY, CDR2 SYGVKD. The CDR3 has 15 residues. Trimming removed 5 bases from V and 0 bases from J; junction bases left unmatched: 4. The CDR3 DNA is TGTGCCATCAGTCCCGGACAGGCCTCTGGAAACACCATATATTTT. It specifies CAISPGQASGNTIYF.

This clone was observed once. The rearrangement joins TRBV28 to TRBJ2-7, with 7 bases fitting TRBD1. Losses at the gene ends were 6 bases for V and 3 bases for J; bases not matched to a gene: 8. Germline-derived CDR1 and CDR2 are MDHEN and SYDVKM. CDR3 length: 14 residues. CDR3 region: CASSIHRGRYEQYF. As DNA, the CDR3 is TGTGCCAGCAGCATTCACAGGGGCCGCTACGAGCAGTACTTC.

The chain employs TRBV30 and TRBJ1-2; 8 nucleotides align to TRBD1. The CDR3 is 13 residues long. The germline V gene has CDR1 GTSNPN and CDR2 SVGIG (reference sequence). Trimming cost V 4 bases and J 7 bases; bases outside gene matches: 8. CDR3 nucleotides: TGTGCCTGGAAAGGACAGGGAGATGGTGGCTACACCTTC. Amino acid sequence: CAWKGQGDGGYTF.

This clone was found once. The CDR3 protein is CASSLGGDSYGYTF. CDR3 coding DNA: TGTGCCAGCAGCTTGGGGGGGGATAGCTATGGCTACACCTTC. The chain links TRBV5-4 to TRBJ1-2, with a tentative D call TRBD1 (5 bases). The V and J ends lost 0 bases and 4 bases respectively, with 10 bases between them. CDR1 is SGHNT, CDR2 YYREEE, per germline (reference sequence). The CDR3 has 14 residues.

This chain links TRBV7-2 with TRBJ2-2, with 7 bases matching TRBD2. CDR3 length: 13 amino acids. Germline CDR1 reads SGHTA; CDR2 reads FQGNSA. V lost 5 bases, J lost 7 bases, and 4 bases stayed unmatched. The CDR3 coding sequence is TGTGCCAGCAGCGGACGGGAGGTCGGGGAGCTGTTTTTT. Translated, it gives CASSGREVGELFF.

This clone was detected many times. CDR3 residues: CASSSTLTNEKLFF. CDR3 in DNA: TGTGCCAGCAGCTCGACACTTACTAATGAAAAACTGTTTTTT. The rearrangement links TRBV7-9 to TRBJ1-4; D is unresolved. The length of the CDR3 is 14 residues. The germline CDR1 and CDR2 sequences are SEHNR and FQNEAQ (reference sequence). V was trimmed by 4 bases and J by 2 bases, leaving 8 bases between them.

The chain combines TRBV13 with TRBJ2-5; 8 nucleotides align to TRBD1. The CDR3 consists of 13 residues. The V gene end was trimmed by 5 bases and the J gene end by 4 bases; junction bases not matched to a gene: 3. CDR1 PRHDT and CDR2 FYEKMQ come from the germline V gene (reference sequence). The CDR3 is CASSRRGRETQYF. Written as DNA, the CDR3 is TGTGCCAGCAGCCGCAGGGGGCGAGAGACCCAGTACTTC.

This chain joins TRBV18 and TRBJ2-7; TRBD2 aligns across 10 bases. The V gene end was trimmed by 4 bases and the J gene end by 4 bases; junction bases not matched to a gene: 10. The CDR3 has 16 amino acids. The germline V gene encodes CDR1 KGHSH and CDR2 LQKENI. The CDR3: CASSLTTSGVGYEQYF. CDR3 sequence (DNA): TGTGCCAGCTCACTAACCACTAGCGGGGTCGGTTACGAGCAGTACTTC.

The chain carries TRBV5-4 and TRBJ1-1; 7 bases are a match to TRBD1. This CDR3 comprises 16 residues. V trimming: 4 bases; J trimming: 0 bases; junction bases outside the gene matches: 9. Germline values: CDR1 SGHNT, CDR2 YYREEE (reference sequence). The DNA of the CDR3 is TGTGCCAGCAGCACGGGACAGCCCTTTATGAACACTGAAGCTTTCTTT. Protein: CASSTGQPFMNTEAFF.

The chain uses TRBV6-5 and TRBJ1-5; a possible D gene is TRBD1 (5 bases). From germline, CDR1 is MNHEY and CDR2 SVGAGI. V gave up 2 bases and J gave up 2 bases, with 10 bases separating them. The CDR3 totals 15 residues. CDR3 sequence reads: CASSYSRVGNQPQHF. The CDR3 DNA follows: TGTGCCAGCAGTTACAGCAGGGTGGGCAATCAGCCCCAGCATTTT.

The chain links TRBV6-5 to TRBJ1-2, with 11 bases fitting TRBD1. J was trimmed by 4 bases and V by 6 bases; bases with no gene match: 4. The CDR3 has 14 residues. CDR1 MNHEY and CDR2 SVGAGI come from the germline V gene. CDR3 nucleotides: TGTGCCAGCAGGAGGGGACAGGGGGTCTATGGCTACACCTTC. Its protein product is CASRRGQGVYGYTF.

This chain joins TRBV11-1 and TRBJ2-5; TRBD1 matches at 9 bases. J lost 2 bases, V lost 5 bases, and 6 bases had no gene match. Per the germline V gene, CDR1 is SGHAT and CDR2 is FQDESV (reference sequence). This CDR3 has 15 amino acids. The CDR3 loop reads CASSPQGARQETQYF. CDR3 nucleotides: TGTGCCAGCAGCCCACAGGGGGCGAGGCAAGAGACCCAGTACTTC.

The chain joins TRBV5-1 to TRBJ1-1, with TRBD1 matching 7 bases. Germline loops: CDR1 SGHRS, CDR2 YFSETQ. The trim removed 4 bases at V and 6 bases at J, leaving 9 bases unmatched. The CDR3 runs 14 residues. Written as DNA, the CDR3 is TGCGCCAGCAGCATACAGGGGTTTAGCGCTGAAGCTTTCTTT. Its translation is CASSIQGFSAEAFF.

This chain connects TRBV11-2 to TRBJ2-5, with D possibly being TRBD1 (10 bases). Germline assignment: CDR1 SGHAT and CDR2 FQNNGV. Trimming pared 0 bases from V and 5 bases from J, leaving 28 bases between. The CDR3 runs 20 residues. The CDR3 protein is CASSLDRAGRQGAGGETQYF. DNA for the CDR3: TGTGCCAGCAGCTTAGACCGGGCGGGGCGACAGGGGGCGGGGGGGGAGACCCAGTACTTC.

The V gene is TRBV6-1, the J gene TRBJ2-7; 7 bases map to TRBD2. The CDR3 spans 15 residues. Trimming removed 2 bases from V and 3 bases from J; junction bases left unmatched: 7. Germline-derived CDR1 and CDR2 are MNHNS and SASEGT. CDR3 region: CASSELVAGIYEQYF. CDR3 DNA sequence: TGTGCCAGCAGTGAATTGGTAGCGGGTATCTACGAGCAGTACTTC.

This chain links TRBV28 with TRBJ1-2; D is uncertain. CDR3 length equals 12 residues. Trimming left V 3 bases short and J 8 bases short, with 10 bases between. The V gene's germline CDR1 is MDHEN and CDR2 SYDVKM. In DNA, the CDR3 is TGTGCCAGCAGTTTCTTCGGGAGCGGCTACACCTTC. Translation: CASSFFGSGYTF.